Each of the 14 T cell receptor beta chains below was sequenced from the same sample in a study of T cell responses to AZD1222 COVID-19 vaccine. TCRdb keeps only in-frame clones here, not all; method: immunoSEQ multiplex PCR. The sample holds some 170,000 clones, 75% to 90% seen once. The sequences come from peripheral blood, collected 28 days after the second dose of the MenACWY control vaccine. These receptors were taken from an adult who received the MenACWY meningococcal vaccine as a control.

The J gene is TRBJ2-7, the V gene TRBV5-1; weak D call: TRBD2 (5 bases). Germline V gene sequence: CDR1 SGHRS, CDR2 YFSETQ. The CDR3 runs to 15 residues. V gave up 1 base and J gave up 7 bases, with 18 bases separating them. The CDR3 bases are TGCGCCAGCAGCTTGAATCGGCAGGCCGGCGGGGAGCAGTACTTC. Residues: CASSLNRQAGGEQYF.

This clone was picked up one time. This chain joins TRBV14 and TRBJ2-7; D is uncertain. V was trimmed by 2 bases and J by 4 bases, leaving 6 bases between them. The germline gives CDR1 SGHDN, CDR2 FVKESK. CDR3 length equals 12 residues. The DNA for the CDR3 is TGTGCCAGCAGCCAAAGGGTATACGAGCAGTACTTC. This codes for CASSQRVYEQYF.

V usage is TRBV12-3 or TRBV12-4 and J usage is TRBJ1-2; D is possibly TRBD1 (5 bases). The CDR3 covers 13 residues. The V end was cut by 3 bases, the J end by 2 bases, with 7 bases between. DNA for the CDR3: TGTGCCAGCAGTTTTCCAGGGAACTATGGCTACACCTTC. Its translation is CASSFPGNYGYTF.

CDR3 DNA: TGTGCCAGCAGCAAAAGCAAGGGGGCGGCCGAGCAGTACTTC. Amino acids: CASSKSKGAAEQYF. The V and J genes are TRBV21-1 and TRBJ2-7; TRBD1 was called by the table and not checked on the DNA. TRBV21-1 is a pseudogene locus. This CDR3 spans 14 amino acids.

This chain joins TRBV4-3 and TRBJ1-2; the D gene is possibly TRBD1 (5 bases). CDR1 and CDR2 from the germline V gene are LGHNA and YSLEER. V was pared by 1 base and J by 0 bases, with 18 bases between. The CDR3 is 18 amino acids. As DNA, the CDR3 is TGCGCCAGCAGCCAAGGTCGGCCAGGGAAAGGGGCTAACTATGGCTACACCTTC. It is translated as CASSQGRPGKGANYGYTF.

The chain recombines TRBV29-1 with TRBJ1-2; possible D gene TRBD1, 5 bases. V was pared by 6 bases and J by 5 bases, with 19 bases between. This CDR3 contains 14 residues. Germline loops: CDR1 SQVTM, CDR2 ANQGSEA. The chain's CDR3 is CSVVLGVGIYGYTF. DNA of the CDR3: TGCAGCGTCGTCTTGGGGGTTGGAATATATGGCTACACCTTC.

The chain couples TRBV6-6 to TRBJ1-5, with 7 positions matching TRBD1. The CDR3 contains 15 residues. Germline V gene sequence: CDR1 MNHNY, CDR2 SVGAGI (reference sequence). V lost 8 bases and J lost 0; bases outside the gene matches: 7. The CDR3 DNA sequence: TGTGCCAGCCGAGGGGACAGAATTAGCAATCAGCCCCAGCATTTT. Protein: CASRGDRISNQPQHF.

This clone has a single count. The rearrangement uses TRBV15 and TRBJ1-5; tentative D call: TRBD1 (5 bases). There are 11 residues in the CDR3. V gave up 6 bases and J gave up 11 bases, with 11 bases separating them. Looked up from germline, CDR1 is LNHNV and CDR2 is YYDKDF (reference sequence). The DNA of the CDR3 is TGTGCCACCAGAAGGGGCGCGGCCCAGCATTTT. It encodes CATRRGAAQHF.

This clone has only one observation. This chain links TRBV9 with TRBJ2-3; 10 nucleotides match TRBD2. V was pared by 4 bases and J by 2 bases, with 7 bases of the junction left unmatched. CDR1 SGDLS and CDR2 YYNGEE come from the germline V gene. The CDR3 runs 16 residues. The CDR3 loop is CASSLRTSGNTDTQYF. The DNA of the CDR3 is TGTGCCAGCAGCCTCCGGACTAGCGGAAACACAGATACGCAGTATTTT. The full variable domain, with the rest looked up from reference TRBV9 and TRBJ2-3, is DSGVTQTPKHLITATGQRVTLRCSPRSGDLSVYWYQQSLDQGLQFLIQYYNGEERAKGNILERFSAQQFPDLHSELNLSSLELGDSALYFCASSLRTSGNTDTQYFGPGTRLTVL.

The CDR3 is CASSSQGVGAEAFF. The DNA of the CDR3 is TGCGCCAGCAGCTCCCAGGGAGTTGGAGCTGAAGCTTTCTTT. The gene calls are TRBV5-1 and TRBJ1-1, with D maybe TRBD1 (5 bases). There are 14 residues in the CDR3. CDR1 SGHRS and CDR2 YFSETQ come from the germline V gene. V lost 3 bases to trimming and J lost 6 bases, with 15 bases between them.

The V gene is TRBV28, the J gene TRBJ2-1; D is perhaps TRBD1 (5 bases). Germline CDR1 and CDR2: MDHEN and SYDVKM. This CDR3 is 13 amino acids long. The V end was cut by 6 bases, the J end by 4 bases, with 10 bases between. This CDR3 is CASRSTVYNEQFF. The CDR3 region has the DNA TGTGCCAGCAGGTCGACAGTTTACAATGAGCAGTTCTTC.

The chain combines TRBV7-9 with TRBJ2-3; D remains unclear. Trimming pared 8 bases from V and 2 bases from J, leaving 14 bases between. The length of the CDR3 is 14 residues. Germline CDR1 is SEHNR and CDR2 is FQNEAQ (reference sequence). The DNA of the CDR3 is TGTGCCAGCGGTGTTTTACCAATCACAGATACGCAGTATTTT. Its translation: CASGVLPITDTQYF.

V and J are TRBV28 and TRBJ2-5; D gene unclear. Per the germline V gene, CDR1 is MDHEN and CDR2 is SYDVKM. CDR3 length: 14 amino acids. Between the trimmed V and J ends, which lost 5 bases and 5 bases, there was a span of 15 bases. CDR3 DNA: TGTGCCAGCAGTCAATGGACCGTCGGGGAGACCCAGTACTTC. Its translation: CASSQWTVGETQYF.

This clone was counted once. This chain uses TRBV28 with TRBJ1-1; weak D call: TRBD1 (6 bases). Trimming took 3 bases from V and 6 from J, leaving 11 bases between them. Germline CDR1 reads MDHEN; CDR2 reads SYDVKM. The CDR3 sequence is 13 residues long. The CDR3 nucleotides read TGTGCCAGCAGTTTTATACAGGGAGCTGAAGCTTTCTTT. This translates into CASSFIQGAEAFF.